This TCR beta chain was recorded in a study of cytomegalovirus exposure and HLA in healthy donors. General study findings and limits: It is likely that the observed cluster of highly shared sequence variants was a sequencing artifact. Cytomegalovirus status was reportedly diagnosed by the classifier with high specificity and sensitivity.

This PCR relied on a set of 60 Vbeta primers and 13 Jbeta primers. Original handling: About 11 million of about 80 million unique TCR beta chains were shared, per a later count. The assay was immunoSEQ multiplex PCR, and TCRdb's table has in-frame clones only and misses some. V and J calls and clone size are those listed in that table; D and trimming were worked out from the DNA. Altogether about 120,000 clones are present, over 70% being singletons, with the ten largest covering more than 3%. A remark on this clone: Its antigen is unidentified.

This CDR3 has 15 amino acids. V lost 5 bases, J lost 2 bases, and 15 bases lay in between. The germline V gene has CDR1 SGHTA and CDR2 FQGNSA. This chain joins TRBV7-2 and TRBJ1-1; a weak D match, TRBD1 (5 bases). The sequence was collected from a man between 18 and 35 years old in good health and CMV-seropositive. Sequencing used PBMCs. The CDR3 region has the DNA TGTGCCAGCAGCCCCTGGGGGGGAGCTAACACTGAAGCTTTCTTT. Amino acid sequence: CASSPWGGANTEAFF.